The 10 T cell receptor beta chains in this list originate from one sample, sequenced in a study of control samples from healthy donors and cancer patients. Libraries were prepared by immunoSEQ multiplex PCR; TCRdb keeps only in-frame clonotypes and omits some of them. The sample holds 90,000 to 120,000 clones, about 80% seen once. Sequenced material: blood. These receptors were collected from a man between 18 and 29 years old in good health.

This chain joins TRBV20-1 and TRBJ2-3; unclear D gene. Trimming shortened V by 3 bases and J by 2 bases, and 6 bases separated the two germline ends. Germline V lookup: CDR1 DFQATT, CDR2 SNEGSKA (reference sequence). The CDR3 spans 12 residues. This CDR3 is CSASFLTDTQYF. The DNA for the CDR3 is TGCAGTGCTAGTTTCCTCACAGATACGCAGTATTTT.

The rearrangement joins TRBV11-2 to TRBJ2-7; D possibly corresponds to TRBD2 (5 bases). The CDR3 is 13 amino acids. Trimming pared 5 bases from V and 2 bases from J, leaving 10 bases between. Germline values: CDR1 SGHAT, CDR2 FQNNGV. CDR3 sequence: CASSAGLTYEQYV. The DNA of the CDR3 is TGTGCCAGCAGCGCCGGACTGACCTACGAGCAGTACGTC.

The CDR3 sequence: CASSPPGLPTTQYF. CDR3 sequence (DNA): TGTGCCAGCAGCCCGCCGGGACTTCCCACGACCCAGTACTTC. The chain carries TRBV11-2 and TRBJ2-5, with D perhaps TRBD2 (6 bases). V lost 5 bases and J lost 7, with 17 bases in between. Germline values: CDR1 SGHAT, CDR2 FQNNGV. The CDR3 totals 14 residues.

The CDR3 region is CASSAAVAGQETQYF. CDR3 bases: TGTGCCAGCAGCGCAGCGGTAGCGGGGCAAGAGACCCAGTACTTC. V is TRBV9 and J is TRBJ2-5; TRBD2 matches 8 bases. The germline V gene has CDR1 SGDLS and CDR2 YYNGEE. Unmatched junction bases numbered 6, after V lost 3 bases and J lost 2 bases. This CDR3 contains 15 residues.

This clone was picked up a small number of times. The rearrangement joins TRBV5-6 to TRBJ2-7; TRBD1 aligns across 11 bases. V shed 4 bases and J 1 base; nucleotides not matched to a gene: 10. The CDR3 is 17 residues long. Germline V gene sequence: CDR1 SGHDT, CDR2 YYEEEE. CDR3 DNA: TGTGCCAGCAGCGTAGTTGGACAGGGGGCCTTATCCTACGAGCAGTACGTC. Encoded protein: CASSVVGQGALSYEQYV.

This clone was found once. The CDR3 nucleotides are TGTGCCAGTAGTCCTGGACAGATGAGCGAAAAACTGTTTTTT. Its protein is CASSPGQMSEKLFF. V and J are TRBV19 and TRBJ1-4; D possibly corresponds to TRBD1 (6 bases). Germline V CDR1 and CDR2: LNHDA, SQIVND (reference sequence). This CDR3 is 14 amino acids long. Trimming cost V 5 bases and J 8 bases, with 15 bases left between them.

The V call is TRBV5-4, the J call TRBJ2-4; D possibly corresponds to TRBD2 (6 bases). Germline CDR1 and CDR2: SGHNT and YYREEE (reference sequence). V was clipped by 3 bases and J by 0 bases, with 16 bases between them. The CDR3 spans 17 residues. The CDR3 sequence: CASSSSMGLLAKNIQYF. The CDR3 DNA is TGTGCCAGCAGCTCAAGCATGGGACTGTTAGCCAAAAACATTCAGTACTTC.

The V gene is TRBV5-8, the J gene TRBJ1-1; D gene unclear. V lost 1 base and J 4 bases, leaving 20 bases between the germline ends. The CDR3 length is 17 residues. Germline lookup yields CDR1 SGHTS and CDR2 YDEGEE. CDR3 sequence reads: CASSLSFLGPRTTEAFF. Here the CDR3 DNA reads TGTGCCAGCAGCTTGTCTTTTCTGGGTCCCCGAACCACTGAAGCTTTCTTT.

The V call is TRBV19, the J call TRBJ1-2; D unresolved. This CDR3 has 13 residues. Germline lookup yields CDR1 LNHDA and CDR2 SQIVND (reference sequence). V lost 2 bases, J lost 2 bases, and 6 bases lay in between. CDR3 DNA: TGTGCCAGTAGTATATTGGGCAACTATGGCTACACCTTC. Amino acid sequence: CASSILGNYGYTF.

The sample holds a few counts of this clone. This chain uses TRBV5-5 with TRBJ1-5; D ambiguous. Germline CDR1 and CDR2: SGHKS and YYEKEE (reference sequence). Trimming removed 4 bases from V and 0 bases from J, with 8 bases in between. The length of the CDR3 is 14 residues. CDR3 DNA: TGTGCCAGCAGCCTTATACCTAGCAATCAGCCCCAGCATTTT. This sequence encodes CASSLIPSNQPQHF.